These 10 T cell receptor beta chains were sequenced from one sample in a study of blood T cell repertoires in COVID-19. Profiling relied on immunoSEQ multiplex PCR, and the TCRdb table lists in-frame clones only, not all of them. Counted here are a few hundred thousand clones, 70% to 90% occurring once; the ten biggest clones make up around 9.3%. The source material was peripheral blood. The receptors originated from a woman of 80 years or more with acute or convalescent COVID-19.

The chain has TRBV11-3 and TRBJ1-6, with 12 bases aligning to TRBD1. Germline values: CDR1 SGHNT, CDR2 YENEEA. J gave up 10 bases and V 5 bases, and 9 bases lay outside the gene matches. The CDR3 extends over 16 amino acids. CDR3 sequence: CASSPGTGGARSPLHF. The CDR3 nucleotides are TGTGCCAGCAGCCCCGGGACAGGGGGCGCACGGTCACCCCTCCACTTT.

The rearrangement links TRBV7-9 to TRBJ2-2; 9 nucleotides agree with TRBD2. There are 17 residues in the CDR3. Per the germline V gene, CDR1 is SEHNR and CDR2 is FQNEAQ (reference sequence). Trimming took 1 base from V and 0 from J; bases not matched to a gene: 3. The CDR3 sequence is CASSLDAGGTNTGELFF. In DNA, the CDR3 is TGTGCCAGCAGCTTAGATGCGGGAGGGACGAACACCGGGGAGCTGTTTTTT.

The CDR3 spells CASSLQSPTGLYGYTF. DNA for the CDR3: TGTGCCAGCAGTCTCCAAAGCCCGACAGGCCTCTATGGCTACACCTTC. J is TRBJ1-2 and V is TRBV28; maybe TRBD1 (6 bases). CDR1 is MDHEN, CDR2 SYDVKM, per germline. Trimming removed 5 bases at V and 4 bases at J, with 20 bases between. The CDR3 extends over 16 amino acids.

This chain links TRBV7-3 with TRBJ2-2; 8 nucleotides match TRBD1. The CDR3 spans 16 residues. Germline V gives CDR1 SGHTA, CDR2 FQGTGA. The V gene end was trimmed by 4 bases and the J gene end by 7 bases; junction bases not matched to a gene: 11. CDR3 sequence (DNA): TGTGCCAGCAGCTCCGGACAGGGTATGAAGGACGGGGAGCTGTTTTTT. Protein product: CASSSGQGMKDGELFF.

Note on this clone: Other DNA variants within this sample encode the same CDR3. The chain is built from TRBV7-2 and TRBJ1-5; TRBD1 aligns across 8 bases. The junction had 4 bases not matched to a gene; V was cut back by 3 bases and J by 3 bases. The germline gives CDR1 SGHTA, CDR2 FQGNSA. The CDR3 loop spans 15 amino acids. The CDR3 is CASSLGTGLNQPQHF. In DNA, the CDR3 is TGTGCCAGCAGCTTGGGGACAGGCCTCAATCAGCCCCAGCATTTT.

The gene calls are TRBV30 and TRBJ2-3, with 7 bases lining up with TRBD1. The CDR3 contains 13 residues. V dropped 0 bases and J dropped 13; count of bases not matched to a gene: 10. Germline V gene lookup returns CDR1 GTSNPN and CDR2 SVGIG (reference sequence). CDR3 sequence (DNA): TGTGCCTGGAGTGTAGCCAGAGGGGGCGCCGAGTATTTT. Its protein product is CAWSVARGGAEYF.

The chain employs TRBV5-1 and TRBJ1-3; D unclear. V dropped 0 bases and J dropped 6 bases, with 13 bases sitting between them. The CDR3 loop spans 15 amino acids. Germline assignment: CDR1 SGHRS and CDR2 YFSETQ. The CDR3 here is CASSLVPGQLNTIYF. CDR3 sequence (DNA): TGCGCCAGCAGCTTGGTACCAGGCCAACTAAACACCATATATTTT.

The V call is TRBV7-9, the J call TRBJ1-2; 8 positions match TRBD1. With 5 bases clipped from V and 2 bases from J, the junction kept 7 bases outside the gene matches. This CDR3 has 15 amino acids. Germline values: CDR1 SEHNR, CDR2 FQNEAQ (reference sequence). CDR3 protein: CASSTRTGTNYGYTF. As DNA, the CDR3 is TGTGCCAGCAGCACCCGGACAGGGACCAACTATGGCTACACCTTC.

The rearrangement links TRBV14 to TRBJ1-2; D is unresolved. The CDR3 spans 15 residues. Between the trimmed V and J ends, which lost 0 bases and 4 bases, there was a span of 12 bases. Germline V gives CDR1 SGHDN, CDR2 FVKESK. The CDR3 bases are TGTGCCAGCAGCCAAGATCGGAGGATGGGCTATGGCTACACCTTC. This sequence encodes CASSQDRRMGYGYTF.

Turning to this clone: One end of the junction is discordant with germline, which a read error may explain. This chain joins TRBV3-1 (or the pseudogene TRBV3-2) and TRBJ1-4, with D possibly matching TRBD1 (6 bases). Germline V CDR1 and CDR2: LGHDT, YNNKEL (reference sequence). The CDR3 extends over 17 amino acids. CDR3 DNA sequence: TGTGCCAGCAGCGAAGAGGGCAGGGGAGCAACTAATGAAAAACTGTTTTTT. This encodes CASSEEGRGATNEKLFF.